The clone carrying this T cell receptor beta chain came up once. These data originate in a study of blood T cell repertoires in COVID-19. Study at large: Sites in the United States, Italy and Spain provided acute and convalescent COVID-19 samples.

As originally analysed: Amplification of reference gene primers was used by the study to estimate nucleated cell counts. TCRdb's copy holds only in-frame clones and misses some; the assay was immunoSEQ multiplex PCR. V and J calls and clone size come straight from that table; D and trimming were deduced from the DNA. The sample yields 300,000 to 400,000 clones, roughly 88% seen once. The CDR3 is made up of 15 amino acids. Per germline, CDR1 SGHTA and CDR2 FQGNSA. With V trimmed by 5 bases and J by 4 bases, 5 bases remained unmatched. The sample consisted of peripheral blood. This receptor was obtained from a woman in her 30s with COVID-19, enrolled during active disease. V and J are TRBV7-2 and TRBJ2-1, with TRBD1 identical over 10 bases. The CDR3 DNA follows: TGTGCCAGCAGCCTATGGACAGGGGGATACAATGAGCAGTTCTTC. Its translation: CASSLWTGGYNEQFF.